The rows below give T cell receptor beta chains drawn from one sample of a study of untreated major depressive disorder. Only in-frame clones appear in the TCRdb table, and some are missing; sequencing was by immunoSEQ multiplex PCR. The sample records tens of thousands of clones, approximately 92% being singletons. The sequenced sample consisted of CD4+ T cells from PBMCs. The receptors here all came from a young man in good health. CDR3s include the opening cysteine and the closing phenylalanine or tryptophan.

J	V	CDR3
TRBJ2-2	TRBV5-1	CASSAQPLGPWGTGELFF
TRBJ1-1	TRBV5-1	CASSSWSRGQPADSTEAFF
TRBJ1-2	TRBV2	CASSEVGARGYTF
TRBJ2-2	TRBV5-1	CASARDSYTGELFF
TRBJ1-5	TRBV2	CASFRDRGQPQHF
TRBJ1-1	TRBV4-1	CASSKGTGWSEAFF
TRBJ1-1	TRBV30	CAWSWTFREGAAFF
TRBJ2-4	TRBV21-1	CASSKRGQTLAKNIQYF
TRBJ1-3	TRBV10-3	CAIRGTGGPGNTIYF
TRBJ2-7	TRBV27	CASSLSIFSYEQYF
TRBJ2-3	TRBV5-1	CASSLVMGGGTDTQYF
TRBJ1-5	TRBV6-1	CASSAGAGQPQHF
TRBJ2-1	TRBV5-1	CASSVASGSRNEQFF
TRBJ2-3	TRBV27	CASRFQGLDTQYF
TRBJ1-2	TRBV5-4	CASTRVPGRANYGYTF
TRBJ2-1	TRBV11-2	CASSRSGTSYNEQFF
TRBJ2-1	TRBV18	CASSGSGARYNEQFF
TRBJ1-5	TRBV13	CASSFGRGNQPQHF
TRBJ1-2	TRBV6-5	CASTRGGYGYTF
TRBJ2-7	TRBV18	CASSSGGDYEQYF
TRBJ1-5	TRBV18	CASSPTATGNQPQHF
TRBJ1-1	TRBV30	CAWREGYTGGGNTEAFF
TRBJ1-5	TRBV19	CASSPRTFPNQPQHF
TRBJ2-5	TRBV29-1	CSADRGQETQYF
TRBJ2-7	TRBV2	CASSDNPYEQYF
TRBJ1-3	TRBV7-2	CASSPVTSGNTIYF
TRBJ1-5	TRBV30	CAWSVLGSGGQPQHF
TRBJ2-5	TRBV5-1	CASSSRTSGSQETQYF
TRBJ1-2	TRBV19	CASTSGGTAVSENYGYTF
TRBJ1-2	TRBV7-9	CASSSRTEVLDTF
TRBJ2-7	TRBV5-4	CASSSGTGDGVYEQYF
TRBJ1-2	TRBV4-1	CASSQVVGGYGYTF
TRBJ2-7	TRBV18	CASSVTGDFYEQYF
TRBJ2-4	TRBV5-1	CASSLVGQNKNIQYF
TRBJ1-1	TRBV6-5	CASSYRLNSNTEAFF
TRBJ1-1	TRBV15	CATSRGLGTGITEAFF
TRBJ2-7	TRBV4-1	CASSQGIGQGAYEQYF
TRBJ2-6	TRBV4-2	CASSQEWGSGANVLTF
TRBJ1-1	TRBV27	CASRILQGNTEAFF
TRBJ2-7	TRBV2	CASSGGGEQYF
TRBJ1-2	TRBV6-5	CASSSPNQGTYYGYTF
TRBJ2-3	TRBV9	CASSRGDRTADTQYF
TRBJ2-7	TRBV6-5	CASSDRGLGEGQYF
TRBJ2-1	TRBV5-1	CASSLVGGYYNEQFF
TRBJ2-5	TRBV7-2	CASSFRDQETQYF
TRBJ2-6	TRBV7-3	CASSLAGGGSGANVLTF
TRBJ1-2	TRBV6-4	CASSDTNAVSGYTF
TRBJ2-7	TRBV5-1	CASSPGTSIVNEQYF
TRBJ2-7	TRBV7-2	CASSLAGGPGEQYF
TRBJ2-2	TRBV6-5	CASSYDRETLELFF
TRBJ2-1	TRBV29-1	CSVLLAGVIISYNEQFF
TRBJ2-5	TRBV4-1	CASSLTGTGKETQYF
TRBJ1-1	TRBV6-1	CASTGGGTEAFF
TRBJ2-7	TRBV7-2	CASSRTGLYEQYF
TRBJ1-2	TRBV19	CASSSRMVGPQNYGYTF
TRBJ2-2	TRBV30	CACPPVQKANTGELFF
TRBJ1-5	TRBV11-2	CASSLDIQGSKPQHF